These 16 T cell receptor beta chains came from one sample sequenced in a study of T cells in women clearing cervical HPV infection. The data were produced by immunoSEQ multiplex PCR, yet TCRdb's version contains in-frame clones alone and is incomplete. With tens of thousands of clones in the sample, the ten largest clones hold 1.2%. Sequencing was done on a sample of blood buffy coat. All receptors come from a woman between 18 and 70 years old with a cervical HPV16 infection that either progressed to CIN3+ or cleared (not recorded which).

Worth noting for this clone: The CDR3 is cut off 3 residues early in the read; its end comes from the germline J gene. Other DNA sequences from this sample encode an identical CDR3 as well. The V call is TRBV2, the J call TRBJ2-1; 9 nucleotides line up with TRBD2. The junction had 10 bases not matched to a gene; V was cut back by 6 bases and J by 7 bases. Germline CDR1 reads SNHLY; CDR2 reads FYNNEI. The CDR3 is made up of 15 amino acids. The CDR3 bases that were read are TGTGCCAGCAGGACGGGAGCGGGGGGCCTGAATGAG. It codes for CASRTGAGGLNE. The whole CDR3 sequence is CASRTGAGGLNEQFF.

As to this clone: Read coverage stops 3 residues before the CDR3 terminus; the germline J gene supplies the remainder. This rearrangement joins TRBV6-1 to TRBJ1-2; 9 bases line up with TRBD1. The CDR3 length is 14 residues. Germline loops: CDR1 MNHNS, CDR2 SASEGT. This chain's CDR3 is CASSEATGGRGYTF. CDR3 DNA, as far as it was read: TGTGCCAGCAGTGAAGCTACAGGGGGCAGGGGC.

As regards this clone: The sequence runs out 3 residues before the end of the CDR3; the remainder is reconstructed from the germline J gene. The chain carries TRBV2 and TRBJ2-2; perhaps TRBD1 as D (6 bases). Germline CDR1 is SNHLY and CDR2 is FYNNEI. Trimming left V 7 bases short and J 2 bases short, with 17 bases between. There are 16 residues in the CDR3. The covered CDR3 bases are TGTGCCAGCAAGGAGACAGGAGCTATAAACACCGGGGAG. As protein: CASKETGAINTGE. The entire CDR3 protein is CASKETGAINTGELFF.

Comments on this clone: Read coverage stops 3 residues before the CDR3 terminus; the germline J gene supplies the remainder. The chain is built from TRBV5-1 and TRBJ1-2; TRBD1 aligns across 8 bases. Germline-derived CDR1 and CDR2 are SGHRS and YFSETQ. This CDR3 is 16 amino acids long. Trimming removed 0 bases from V and 5 bases from J; junction bases left unmatched: 9. CDR3 residues: CASSLVMGQERYGYTF. Partial CDR3 DNA: TGCGCCAGCAGCTTGGTGATGGGACAGGAGAGGTATGGC.

Points on this clone: The CDR3 end lies 3 residues beyond the end of the read and is filled in from the germline J gene. The rearrangement uses TRBV4-2 and TRBJ2-2; the match to TRBD2 covers 7 bases. This CDR3 is 17 amino acids long. Trimming removed 3 bases from V and 1 base from J; junction bases left unmatched: 8. The V gene's germline CDR1 is LGHNA and CDR2 YNFKEQ. CDR3 sequence: CASSQRSLAENTGELFF. The CDR3 DNA, read in part, is TGTGCCAGCAGCCAGAGGTCCCTAGCGGAGAACACCGGGGAG.

For this clone: One end of the junction varies from germline; a read error may be responsible. The sequenced fragment ends 3 residues before the CDR3 boundary, so the rest is inferred from the germline J gene. This sample also contains other DNA sequences that code for the same CDR3. The genes are TRBV19 and TRBJ1-3; TRBD1 matches at 12 bases. Germline CDR1 and CDR2: LNHDA and SQIVND (reference sequence). The CDR3 runs 17 residues. The DNA read from the CDR3 is TGTGCCAGTAGTATAGAGGGACAGGGGGCTTTCGGAAACACA. Its protein product is CASSIEGQGAFGNT. The whole CDR3 protein is CASSIEGQGAFGNTIYF.

Remarks on this clone: The read ends 3 residues early relative to the CDR3; the germline J gene fills the gap. V usage is TRBV3-1 (or the pseudogene TRBV3-2) and J usage is TRBJ1-2, with D maybe TRBD1 (5 bases). Trimming pared 4 bases from V and 0 bases from J, leaving 15 bases between. The CDR3 length is 16 residues. Looked up from germline, CDR1 is LGHDT and CDR2 is YNNKEL (reference sequence). The CDR3 sequence is CASSRSVGPTNYGYTF. Incomplete CDR3 DNA: TGTGCCAGCAGCCGCTCGGTGGGGCCCACTAACTATGGC.

Remarks on this clone: The read halts 3 residues ahead of the CDR3 end, with the missing end drawn from the germline J gene. This chain connects TRBV2 to TRBJ2-2; D is undetermined. Germline V CDR1 and CDR2: SNHLY, FYNNEI. The length of the CDR3 is 12 residues. CDR3 loop: CASVADNSPLFF. The CDR3 DNA, read in part, is TGTGCCAGCGTGGCAGATAATTCACCG.

With regard to this clone: An end of the junction differs from the germline gene, which may be a read error. The read ends 3 residues early relative to the CDR3; the germline J gene fills the gap. The chain uses TRBV4-2 and TRBJ2-1; TRBD2 agrees at 8 bases. The CDR3 sequence is 16 residues long. Germline CDR1 is LGHNA and CDR2 is YNFKEQ. CDR3 region: CASSQVGTRSYNEQFF. Incomplete CDR3 DNA: TGCGCCAGCAGCCAAGTTGGGACTAGGTCCTACAATGAG.

In regard to this clone: The read falls 3 residues short of the CDR3 end, and the missing part is taken from the germline J gene. This chain joins TRBV11-2 and TRBJ1-1; tentative D call: TRBD1 (5 bases). Germline CDR1 and CDR2: SGHAT and FQNNGV. Trimming shortened V by 0 bases and J by 4 bases, and 12 bases separated the two germline ends. The CDR3 length is 15 residues. CDR3 DNA (partial): TGTGCCAGCAGCTTAGATTCAGGGATGGTCACTGAA. This sequence encodes CASSLDSGMVTE. The whole CDR3 protein reads CASSLDSGMVTEAFF.

As for this clone: Read coverage stops 3 residues before the CDR3 terminus; the germline J gene supplies the remainder. V gene TRBV7-2 combines with J gene TRBJ2-7; 7 nucleotides align to TRBD2. Germline V lookup: CDR1 SGHTA, CDR2 FQGNSA. CDR3 length: 15 amino acids. V was pared by 5 bases and J by 3 bases, with 10 bases of the junction left unmatched. Partial CDR3 DNA: TGTGCCAGCAGCCGCGGCGGAGGGGAGGGCTACGAG. It yields the protein CASSRGGGEGYE. The CDR3 as a whole reads CASSRGGGEGYEQYF.

As concerns this clone: The sequence runs out 3 residues before the end of the CDR3; the remainder is reconstructed from the germline J gene. V gene TRBV28 combines with J gene TRBJ1-2, with D possibly being TRBD1 (6 bases). Trimming removed 10 bases from V and 5 bases from J, with 23 bases in between. From germline, CDR1 is MDHEN and CDR2 SYDVKM. This CDR3 has 15 residues. The CDR3 bases that were read are TGTGCCATCGAAGGTGGGGGCGGGATACGATATGGC. Translating gives CAIEGGGGIRYG. The complete CDR3 reads CAIEGGGGIRYGYTF.

As concerns this clone: The read terminates 3 residues ahead of where the CDR3 ends, so the germline J gene completes it. J is TRBJ2-3 and V is TRBV30; D gene uncertain. The ends were cut back, 6 bases at V and 4 bases at J, with 8 bases in the middle. The CDR3 runs 11 residues. CDR1 and CDR2 from the germline V gene are GTSNPN and SVGIG (reference sequence). The CDR3 region is CACLKPDTQYF. The sequenced part of the CDR3 DNA is TGTGCCTGTCTCAAGCCAGATACG.

As to this clone: The read terminates 3 residues ahead of where the CDR3 ends, so the germline J gene completes it. The chain is built from TRBV10-3 and TRBJ1-6; possible D gene TRBD1, 5 bases. The germline gives CDR1 ENHRY, CDR2 SYGVKD. Trimming shortened V by 10 bases and J by 8 bases, and 15 bases separated the two germline ends. CDR3 length equals 13 residues. CDR3 DNA, as far as it was read: TGTGCCACTCGCCAGGGCGGTTATTCACCC. Its protein is CATRQGGYSP. The entire CDR3 reads CATRQGGYSPLHF.

As concerns this clone: The read gets to within 3 residues of the CDR3 end, and the germline J gene fills in the rest. This rearrangement joins TRBV20-1 to TRBJ2-1; TRBD2 aligns across 8 bases. J was trimmed by 5 bases and V by 6 bases; bases with no gene match: 12. The CDR3 sequence is 15 residues long. CDR1 and CDR2 (germline): DFQATT, SNEGSKA (reference sequence). The CDR3 loop is CSAQPRLAPDNEQFF. CDR3 bases read: TGCAGTGCACAACCCCGACTAGCGCCGGACAATGAG.

Details on this clone: Sequencing ends 3 residues short of the CDR3 end; the germline J gene provides the rest. V usage is TRBV20-1 and J usage is TRBJ2-1; D possibly corresponds to TRBD1 (5 bases). This CDR3 contains 14 residues. The germline gives CDR1 DFQATT, CDR2 SNEGSKA (reference sequence). V was pared by 2 bases and J by 1 base, with 9 bases between. CDR3 DNA (partial): TGCAGTGCTAGAAGGCAGGGTTCCTACAATGAG. Amino acids: CSARRQGSYNE. The entire CDR3 protein reads CSARRQGSYNEQFF.